A single sample gave rise to the 6 T cell receptor beta chains below, sequenced in a study of T-cell memory formation after mild COVID-19. Each CDR3 protein gets one entry after TCRdb re-called the 5' RACE reads with MiXCR. The sample contains roughly 340,000 distinct CDR3 sequences, under 25% of which appear only once. The material sequenced was PBMCs or a T cell subset sorted from them (not recorded which). These receptors all stem from a man younger than 35 who had mild COVID-19 (a few samples of this study predate the infection). Cell type and time point are not known.

This sequence joins TRBV2 and TRBJ1-2, with 9 bases fitting TRBD1. V lost 3 bases, J lost 8 bases, and 10 bases stayed unmatched. In germline, CDR1 is SNHLY, CDR2 FYNNEI. The CDR3 length is 15 residues. For the CDR3, the DNA is TGTGCCAGCAGTGATATGTCGGGACAGGGAGAAGGCTACACCTTC. Translated, it gives CASSDMSGQGEGYTF.

The J gene is TRBJ2-5, the V gene TRBV6-2 or TRBV6-3; either TRBD1 or TRBD2 may fit D (5 bases each). Trimming removed 7 bases at V and 6 bases at J, with 15 bases between. The CDR3 extends over 13 amino acids. The germline V gene has CDR1 MNHEY and CDR2 SVGEGT. The CDR3 bases are TGTGCCAGCACTCCGGGACCACGAAAGACCCAGTACTTC. Translation gives CASTPGPRKTQYF.

This clonotype appeared a few times. The rearrangement uses TRBV11-2 and TRBJ1-5, with D perhaps TRBD1 (5 bases). The CDR3 covers 16 residues. V was clipped by 1 base and J by 6 bases, with 16 bases between them. Germline-derived CDR1 and CDR2 are SGHAT and FQNNGV. The CDR3 sequence is CASSLVGKGSRQPQHF. The CDR3 DNA is TGTGCCAGCAGCTTAGTGGGGAAGGGGTCGCGTCAGCCCCAGCATTTT.

The chain is built from TRBV11-2 and TRBJ1-2; 11 nucleotides match TRBD1. The CDR3 spans 16 residues. CDR1 and CDR2 (germline): SGHAT, FQNNGV. Trimming at V came to 6 bases and at J to 3 bases, leaving 9 bases not matched to a gene. The CDR3 nucleotides read TGTGCCAGCAGACTCGGGACAGGGGGGGATGACTATGGCTACACCTTC. This gives the protein CASRLGTGGDDYGYTF.

The table lists this clonotype with a few counts. This chain uses TRBV18 with TRBJ1-2; TRBD1 might be the D (6 bases). The CDR3 length is 14 residues. Germline loops: CDR1 KGHSH, CDR2 LQKENI. V was clipped by 4 bases and J by 4 bases, with 13 bases between them. The chain's CDR3 is CASSLETGIYGYTF. DNA of the CDR3: TGTGCCAGCTCACTCGAAACAGGGATCTATGGCTACACCTTC.

V usage is TRBV4-1 and J usage is TRBJ2-1; weak D call: TRBD2 (6 bases). Trimming took off 1 base at V and 10 bases at J, with 11 bases between the two ends. Germline loops: CDR1 MGHRA, CDR2 YSYEKL. The CDR3 is made up of 13 amino acids. The CDR3 bases are TGCGCCAGCAGCCAAGTTGGAGGGACCGAGCAGTTCTTC. Protein sequence: CASSQVGGTEQFF.